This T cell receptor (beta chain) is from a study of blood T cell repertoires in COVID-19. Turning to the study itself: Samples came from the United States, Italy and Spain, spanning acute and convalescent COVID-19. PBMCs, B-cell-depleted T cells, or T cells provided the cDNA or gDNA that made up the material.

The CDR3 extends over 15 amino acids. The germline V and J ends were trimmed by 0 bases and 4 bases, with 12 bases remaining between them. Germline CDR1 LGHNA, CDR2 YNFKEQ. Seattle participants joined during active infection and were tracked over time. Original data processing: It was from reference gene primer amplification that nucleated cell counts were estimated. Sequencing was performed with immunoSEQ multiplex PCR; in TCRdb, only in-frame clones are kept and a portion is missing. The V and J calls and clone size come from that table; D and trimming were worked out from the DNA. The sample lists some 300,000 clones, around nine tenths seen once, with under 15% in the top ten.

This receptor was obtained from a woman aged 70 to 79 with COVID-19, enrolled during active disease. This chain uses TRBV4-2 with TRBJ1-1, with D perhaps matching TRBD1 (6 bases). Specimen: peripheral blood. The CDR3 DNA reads TGTGCCAGCAGCCAAGAGCCAGGGGTGGGCACTGAAGCTTTCTTT. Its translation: CASSQEPGVGTEAFF.